The present T cell receptor (beta chain) was sequenced within a study of T cell repertoires in cytomegalovirus infection. Looking at the study overall: Public TCR beta signatures were indicative of both CMV infection and a matching HLA type. Findings and caveats of the study: Summed frequency of shared TCR beta families picked out CMV carriers who also had the relevant HLA. The ex vivo response showed dominance by HLA-C-restricted CMV-specific TCR beta clonotypes.

One entry per CDR3 protein, called by TCRdb with MiXCR from the reads. The data contain 230,000 or so distinct CDR3 sequences, roughly two fifths of them singletons. Turning to this clonotype: No antigen is known for it.

The CDR3 is 16 residues long. With 5 bases removed from V and 0 bases from J, the gap between germline ends came to 14 bases. Germline CDR1 reads SEHNR; CDR2 reads FQNEAQ (reference sequence). The source material was CD8+ T cells from cultured PBMCs, sampled from culture after CMV antigen stimulation. The chain combines TRBV7-9 with TRBJ2-1; TRBD2 might be the D (6 bases). The origin of this receptor is a human donor in good health (CMV status not recorded). Some clones in this sample may be carry-over from other donors' samples. The CDR3 spells CASSAPSVSSYNEQFF. The DNA for the CDR3 is TGTGCCAGCAGCGCCCCTAGCGTCAGCTCCTACAATGAGCAGTTCTTC.